This T cell receptor (beta chain) stems from a study of T and B cells in COVID-19 patients. General study findings and limits: At recovery TRB diversity and richness exceeded healthy donors, after highly clonal active COVID-19 repertoires.

The germline gives CDR1 SGHNT, CDR2 YYREEE (reference sequence). Trimming cost V 4 bases and J 0 bases; bases outside gene matches: 4. The CDR3 totals 17 residues. Multiplex PCR with BIOMED2 TRB-A/B primer pools amplified TRB rearrangements. TCRdb re-called the multiplex PCR reads through MiXCR, storing one row per CDR3 protein. The sample carries 6,500 to 8,000 distinct CDR3 sequences, approximately 25% recorded once. There are a few counts of this clonotype. Its cognate antigen is unknown. Each TRB amplification used roughly 250-550 ng of genomic DNA from blood. Material: blood. This receptor was obtained from a human donor with active COVID-19. J is TRBJ2-1 and V is TRBV5-4; 13 positions agree with TRBD2. CDR3 protein: CASSPGTSGNSYNEQFF. For the CDR3, the DNA is TGTGCCAGCAGCCCCGGGACTAGCGGGAACTCCTACAATGAGCAGTTCTTC.